The present entry profiles one T cell receptor (beta chain) with its context. Its cognate antigen is unknown. Sequenced by immunoSEQ multiplex PCR; TCRdb stores in-frame clones only, minus some. The sample shows approximately 36,000 clones, approximately 93% of them seen only once. The CDR3 spans 16 residues. J lost 5 bases, V lost 1 base, and 7 bases had no gene match. CDR1 is SGHTA and CDR2 is FQGNSA in the germline V gene. This record comes from a study of circulating and synovial CD4+ cells in juvenile arthritis. Study results and limitations: Shared-clonotype fractions with synovium likely underestimate full repertoire overlap. The pathogenic-like versus bulk T cell difference escaped Vbeta family analysis.

Sequencing used CD4+ T cells from blood. The origin of this receptor is a human donor with juvenile idiopathic arthritis. This chain joins TRBV7-2 and TRBJ2-3; TRBD2 matches at 9 bases. CDR3 region: CASSLVGGGAIDTQYF. The CDR3 bases are TGTGCCAGCAGCTTAGTAGGCGGGGGGGCAATAGATACGCAGTATTTT. Full variable domain (outside the CDR3, taken from reference TRBV7-2 and TRBJ2-3): GAGVSQSPSNKVTEKGKDVELRCDPISGHTALYWYRQSLGQGLEFLIYFQGNSAPDKSGLPSDRFSAERTGGSVSTLTIQRTQQEDSAVYLCASSLVGGGAIDTQYFGPGTRLTVL.